A single sample is the source of the 24 T cell receptor beta chains below, sequenced in a study of shared clonotypes between healthy human individuals. Cells designated naive CD8 were CD45RO-negative and were positively selected for CCR7, with terminally differentiated effector memory CD45RA+ cells excluded. Using immunoSEQ multiplex PCR, the repertoire was profiled, and TCRdb retains in-frame clones only, with some absent. The sample comprises 760,000 or so clones, 96% of which are singletons, and under 0.3% rests with the top ten. Sequencing was carried out using naive CD8+ T cells sorted from blood. Receptors originate from a man aged 30-40 years in good health.

The chain carries TRBV6-5 and TRBJ2-2; TRBD1 might be the D (5 bases). V shed 2 bases and J shed 0 bases, with 10 bases lying between them. The CDR3 covers 16 residues. From germline, CDR1 is MNHEY and CDR2 SVGAGI. CDR3 in DNA: TGTGCCAGCAGTTACCTTGACAGATCGAACACCGGGGAGCTGTTTTTT. It translates to CASSYLDRSNTGELFF.

Only one count was recorded for this clone. This rearrangement joins TRBV9 to TRBJ2-3, with a weak D call TRBD2 (6 bases). Trimming shortened V by 4 bases and J by 1 base, and 13 bases separated the two germline ends. Germline values: CDR1 SGDLS, CDR2 YYNGEE. The CDR3 is 15 residues long. CDR3: CASSPRGGGTDTQYF. The CDR3 DNA reads TGTGCCAGCAGCCCAAGAGGAGGGGGCACAGATACGCAGTATTTT.

V and J are TRBV29-1 and TRBJ1-2; D possibly corresponds to TRBD1 (6 bases). CDR3 length equals 12 residues. CDR1 and CDR2 from the germline V gene are SQVTM and ANQGSEA. Trimming took 4 bases from V and 3 from J, leaving 9 bases between them. The chain's CDR3 is CSVARQDYGYTF. For the CDR3, the DNA is TGCAGCGTTGCTCGACAGGACTATGGCTACACCTTC. Full variable domain (missing parts from reference TRBV29-1 and TRBJ1-2): SAVISQKPSRDICQRGTSLTIQCQVDSQVTMMFWYRQQPGQSLTLIATANQGSEATYESGFVIDKFPISRPNLTFSTLTVSNMSPEDSSIYLCSVARQDYGYTFGSGTRLTVV.

This rearrangement joins TRBV6-5 to TRBJ1-1; perhaps TRBD1 as D (5 bases). Germline V gene data show CDR1 as MNHEY and CDR2 as SVGAGI. This CDR3 is 14 amino acids long. The ends were cut back, 6 bases at V and 0 bases at J, with 11 bases in the middle. CDR3 loop: CASSRVYMNTEAFF. Written as DNA, the CDR3 is TGTGCCAGCAGCAGGGTTTATATGAACACTGAAGCTTTCTTT.

V gene TRBV19 combines with J gene TRBJ2-7; perhaps TRBD2 as D (5 bases). CDR3 length: 13 residues. Between the trimmed V and J ends, which lost 4 bases and 4 bases, there was a span of 11 bases. The germline CDR1 and CDR2 sequences are LNHDA and SQIVND (reference sequence). This chain's CDR3 is CASSTRVGYEQYF. In DNA, the CDR3 is TGTGCCAGTAGTACGCGGGTTGGGTACGAGCAGTACTTC.

The chain uses TRBV29-1 and TRBJ2-3; perhaps D is TRBD1 or TRBD2 (5 bases each). From germline, CDR1 is SQVTM and CDR2 ANQGSEA. With 8 bases removed from V and 4 bases from J, the gap between germline ends came to 16 bases. This CDR3 is built from 13 residues. The CDR3 nucleotides are TGCAGCACATCTAGCTGGGGCGCAGATACGCAGTATTTT. Residues: CSTSSWGADTQYF.

This sequence joins TRBV28 and TRBJ2-6; D not certain. This CDR3 comprises 16 residues. V was cut by 6 bases and J by 0 bases, with 12 bases left in between. Germline CDR1 reads MDHEN; CDR2 reads SYDVKM. The CDR3 nucleotides are TGTGCCAGCAGCCTTAAGTTCACCTCTGGGGCCAACGTCCTGACTTTC. It translates to CASSLKFTSGANVLTF.

The chain combines TRBV9 with TRBJ2-1; maybe TRBD1 (5 bases). The V and J ends lost 4 bases and 0 bases respectively, with 11 bases between them. The CDR3 length is 15 residues. Germline V gene lookup returns CDR1 SGDLS and CDR2 YYNGEE. The CDR3 loop reads CASSNRQSSYNEQFF. The CDR3 nucleotides are TGTGCCAGCAGCAATCGACAGAGCTCCTACAATGAGCAGTTCTTC.

The chain couples TRBV7-8 to TRBJ2-7, with 7 bases lining up with TRBD2. V shed 1 base and J 3 bases; nucleotides not matched to a gene: 6. Per the germline V gene, CDR1 is SGHVS and CDR2 is FQNEAQ. This CDR3 is built from 15 residues. The CDR3 nucleotides are TGTGCCAGCAGCTTAGAAGGGACTAACAACTACGAGCAGTACTTC. Protein: CASSLEGTNNYEQYF.

This sequence joins TRBV4-1 and TRBJ2-5; TRBD2 matches at 14 bases. Germline-derived CDR1 and CDR2 are MGHRA and YSYEKL. The J segment lost 4 bases and the V segment lost 0 bases, leaving 4 bases of the junction unmatched. This CDR3 spans 17 amino acids. The CDR3: CASSQEPGLAGAETQYF. The CDR3 DNA sequence: TGCGCCAGCAGCCAAGAACCGGGACTAGCGGGAGCAGAGACCCAGTACTTC.

The chain has TRBV28 and TRBJ2-7; D may be TRBD2 (6 bases). Trimming left V 4 bases short and J 0 bases short, with 13 bases between. The CDR3 extends over 15 amino acids. Germline V gives CDR1 MDHEN, CDR2 SYDVKM. CDR3 coding DNA: TGTGCCAGCAGTTGGGGAGGACTGACCTCCTACGAGCAGTACTTC. It is translated as CASSWGGLTSYEQYF.

Of note for this clone: The sample carries other DNA sequences with the same CDR3. This chain links TRBV9 with TRBJ2-3, with D perhaps being TRBD1 or TRBD2 (6 bases each). Trimming cost V 0 bases and J 4 bases, with 9 bases left between them. Germline CDR1 and CDR2: SGDLS and YYNGEE. The CDR3 has 14 residues. The CDR3 loop reads CASSVGGAADTQYF. CDR3 DNA sequence: TGTGCCAGCAGCGTAGGGGGGGCTGCAGATACGCAGTATTTT.

The genes are TRBV28 and TRBJ2-3; 9 positions agree with TRBD1. CDR3 length equals 17 residues. Trimming removed 1 base from V and 3 bases from J; junction bases left unmatched: 8. The germline V gene encodes CDR1 MDHEN and CDR2 SYDVKM. CDR3 nucleotides: TGTGCCAGCAGTTTATTGGGGACAGGGAAAGAGACAGATACGCAGTATTTT. Translating gives CASSLLGTGKETDTQYF. Using reference TRBV28 and TRBJ2-3 for the parts outside the CDR3, the full variable domain is DVKVTQSSRYLVKRTGEKVFLECVQDMDHENMFWYRQDPGLGLRLIYFSYDVKMKEKGDIPEGYSVSREKKERFSLILESASTNQTSMYLCASSLLGTGKETDTQYFGPGTRLTVL.

The V call is TRBV29-1, the J call TRBJ2-7; 7 bases line up with TRBD1. CDR3 size: 14 residues. The germline CDR1 and CDR2 sequences are SQVTM and ANQGSEA. The junction had 7 bases not matched to a gene; V was cut back by 4 bases and J by 1 base. CDR3 nucleotides: TGCAGCGTTGGAGGGGGCGAAATATCCTACGAGCAGTACTTC. Translating gives CSVGGGEISYEQYF.

This chain connects TRBV5-4 to TRBJ1-4, with D perhaps matching TRBD1 (5 bases). V lost 2 bases to trimming and J lost 4 bases, with 12 bases between them. The CDR3 is 15 residues long. Germline values: CDR1 SGHNT, CDR2 YYREEE (reference sequence). The CDR3 DNA reads TGTGCCAGCAGCTTTTTACATCAGGGTAATGAAAAACTGTTTTTT. The encoded protein is CASSFLHQGNEKLFF.

The chain is built from TRBV6-5 and TRBJ2-7; perhaps D is TRBD1 or TRBD2 (5 bases each). CDR1 is MNHEY and CDR2 is SVGAGI in the germline V gene. This CDR3 is built from 13 residues. V was trimmed by 10 bases and J by 7 bases, leaving 20 bases between them. CDR3 nucleotide sequence: TGTGCCAACACTAGAGGAAACTGGGGGGAGCAGTACTTC. Translation: CANTRGNWGEQYF.

A single count supports this clone. The chain carries TRBV9 and TRBJ1-1, with D unclear. CDR1 SGDLS and CDR2 YYNGEE come from the germline V gene. Trimming shortened V by 5 bases and J by 0 bases, and 11 bases separated the two germline ends. CDR3 length: 14 amino acids. The CDR3 sequence is CASSGGNLNTEAFF. The CDR3 DNA sequence: TGTGCCAGCAGTGGAGGCAACCTGAACACTGAAGCTTTCTTT. Together with reference TRBV9 and TRBJ1-1, the CDR3 gives the full variable domain: DSGVTQTPKHLITATGQRVTLRCSPRSGDLSVYWYQQSLDQGLQFLIQYYNGEERAKGNILERFSAQQFPDLHSELNLSSLELGDSALYFCASSGGNLNTEAFFGQGTRLTVV.

This chain links TRBV11-2 with TRBJ2-2, with 9 bases fitting TRBD1. Germline assignment: CDR1 SGHAT and CDR2 FQNNGV. J was trimmed by 6 bases and V by 5 bases; bases with no gene match: 10. The CDR3 is 16 residues long. CDR3 bases: TGTGCCAGCAGCCAAACAGGACAGGGGAGGGCCGGGGAGCTGTTTTTT. This gives the protein CASSQTGQGRAGELFF.

The rearrangement uses TRBV4-3 and TRBJ1-1; TRBD1 might be the D (6 bases). The CDR3 consists of 15 residues. Trimming took off 1 base at V and 1 base at J, with 10 bases between the two ends. Looked up from germline, CDR1 is LGHNA and CDR2 is YSLEER. The CDR3 here is CASSQVGQRNTEAFF. The CDR3, as DNA: TGCGCCAGCAGCCAAGTAGGACAGCGGAACACTGAAGCTTTCTTT.

The chain links TRBV29-1 to TRBJ2-5; a possible D gene is TRBD1 (6 bases). The germline gives CDR1 SQVTM, CDR2 ANQGSEA. Between the trimmed V and J ends, which lost 2 bases and 2 bases, there was a span of 9 bases. The CDR3 loop spans 13 amino acids. The CDR3 is CSVERDKQETQYF. Here the CDR3 DNA reads TGCAGCGTTGAACGGGACAAACAAGAGACCCAGTACTTC.

This clone appeared once. The chain recombines TRBV9 with TRBJ2-7; a weak D match, TRBD2 (6 bases). The CDR3 length is 15 residues. Per germline, CDR1 SGDLS and CDR2 YYNGEE. Trimming cost V 3 bases and J 0 bases, with 13 bases left between them. The CDR3 region is CASSEGRGSSYEQYF. The DNA for the CDR3 is TGTGCCAGCAGCGAAGGGCGGGGCTCCTCCTACGAGCAGTACTTC.

The chain joins TRBV5-4 to TRBJ2-3; D is perhaps TRBD2 (6 bases). In germline, CDR1 is SGHNT, CDR2 YYREEE (reference sequence). The CDR3 runs to 15 residues. Trimming took off 5 bases at V and 0 bases at J, with 13 bases between the two ends. DNA of the CDR3: TGTGCCAGCAGACGGGGACTCTCTAGCACAGATACGCAGTATTTT. It encodes CASRRGLSSTDTQYF.

The rearrangement joins TRBV19 to TRBJ2-3; 7 nucleotides align to TRBD1. With 6 bases clipped from V and 2 bases from J, the junction kept 8 bases outside the gene matches. In germline, CDR1 is LNHDA, CDR2 SQIVND (reference sequence). The CDR3 is 15 residues long. The CDR3: CASSPPGQTTDTQYF. The CDR3 bases are TGTGCCAGTAGCCCCCCGGGACAGACCACAGATACGCAGTATTTT. Looking up the rest from reference TRBV19 and TRBJ2-3 gives the full variable domain: DGGITQSPKYLFRKEGQNVTLSCEQNLNHDAMYWYRQDPGQGLRLIYYSQIVNDFQKGDIAEGYSVSREKKESFPLTVTSAQKNPTAFYLCASSPPGQTTDTQYFGPGTRLTVL.

The chain has TRBV11-3 and TRBJ2-7; D is unclear. V was shortened by 9 bases and J by 7 bases, with 7 bases between the two germline ends. CDR3 length: 9 amino acids. Germline values: CDR1 SGHNT, CDR2 YENEEA. CDR3 sequence reads: CARPSEQYF. Written as DNA, the CDR3 is TGTGCCAGGCCCTCGGAGCAGTACTTC.